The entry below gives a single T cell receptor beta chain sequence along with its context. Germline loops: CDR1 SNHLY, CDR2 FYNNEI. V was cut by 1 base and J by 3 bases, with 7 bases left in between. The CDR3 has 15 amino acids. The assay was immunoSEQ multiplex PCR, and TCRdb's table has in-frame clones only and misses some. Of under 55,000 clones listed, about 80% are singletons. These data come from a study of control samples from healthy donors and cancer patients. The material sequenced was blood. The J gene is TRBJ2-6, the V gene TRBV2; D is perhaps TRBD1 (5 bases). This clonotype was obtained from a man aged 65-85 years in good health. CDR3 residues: CASSEEGVGANVLTF. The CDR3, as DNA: TGTGCCAGCAGTGAAGAAGGGGTTGGGGCCAACGTCCTGACTTTC.